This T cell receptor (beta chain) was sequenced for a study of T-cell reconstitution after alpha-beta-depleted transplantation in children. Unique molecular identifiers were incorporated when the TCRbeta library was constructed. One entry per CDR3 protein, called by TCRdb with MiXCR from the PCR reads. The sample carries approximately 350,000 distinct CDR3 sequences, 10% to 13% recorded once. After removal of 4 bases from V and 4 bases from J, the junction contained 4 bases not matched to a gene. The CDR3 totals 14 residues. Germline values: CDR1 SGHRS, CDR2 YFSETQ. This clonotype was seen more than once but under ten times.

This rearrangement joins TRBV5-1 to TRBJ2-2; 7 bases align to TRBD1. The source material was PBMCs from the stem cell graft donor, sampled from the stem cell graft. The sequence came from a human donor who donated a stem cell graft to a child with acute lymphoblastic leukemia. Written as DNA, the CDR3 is TGCGCCAGCAGCCCGACAGGGCCCACCGGGGAGCTGTTTTTT. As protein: CASSPTGPTGELFF.